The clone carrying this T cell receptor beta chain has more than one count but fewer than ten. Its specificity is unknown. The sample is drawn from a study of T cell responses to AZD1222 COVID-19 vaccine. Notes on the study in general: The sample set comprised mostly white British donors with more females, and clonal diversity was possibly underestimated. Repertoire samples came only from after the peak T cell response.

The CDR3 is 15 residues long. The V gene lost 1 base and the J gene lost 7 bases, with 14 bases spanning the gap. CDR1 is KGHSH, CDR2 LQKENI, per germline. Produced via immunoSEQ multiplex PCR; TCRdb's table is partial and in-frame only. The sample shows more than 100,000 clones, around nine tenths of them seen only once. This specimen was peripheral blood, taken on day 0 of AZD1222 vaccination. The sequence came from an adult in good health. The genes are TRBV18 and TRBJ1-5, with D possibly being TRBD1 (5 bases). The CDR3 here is CASSPRTRVEQPQHF. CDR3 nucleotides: TGTGCCAGCTCACCACGAACCAGGGTAGAGCAGCCCCAGCATTTT. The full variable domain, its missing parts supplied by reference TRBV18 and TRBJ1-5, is NAGVMQNPRHLVRRRGQEARLRCSPMKGHSHVYWYRQLPEEGLKFMVYLQKENIIDESGMPKERFSAEFPKEGPSILRIQQVVRGDSAAYFCASSPRTRVEQPQHFGDGTRLSIL.